These 20 T cell receptor beta chains originate from one sample sequenced in a study of cytomegalovirus exposure and HLA in healthy donors. This table comes from immunoSEQ multiplex PCR, and its TCRdb copy is limited to in-frame clones, with some not included. Of 150,000 to 200,000 clones detected, roughly 91% appear once; the ten largest clones hold over 9%. The sequenced material came from PBMCs. These receptors were obtained from a young woman in good health and CMV-seropositive.

Note on this clone: At one of its ends the junction is not consistent with the germline gene, which may arise from a read error. The chain combines TRBV10-2 with TRBJ2-1; TRBD2 matches 9 bases. Germline CDR1 is WSHSY and CDR2 is SAAADI. The CDR3 is made up of 18 amino acids. DNA of the CDR3: TGCGCCAGCAGAGAGTTTGAGCGGGAGGCAAGCTCCTACAATGAGCAGTTCTTC. Translated, it gives CASREFEREASSYNEQFF.

There are many counts of this clone. The rearrangement uses TRBV7-9 and TRBJ1-2; D may be TRBD1 (5 bases). Deletions cut 1 base from V and 4 bases from J, with 16 bases between. This CDR3 is 16 amino acids long. Germline CDR1 is SEHNR and CDR2 is FQNEAQ (reference sequence). The CDR3 region has the DNA TGTGCCAGCAGCTTAGTCTTCGCCAGGGTTCCCTATGGCTACACCTTC. Its translation is CASSLVFARVPYGYTF.

V gene TRBV28 combines with J gene TRBJ1-1, with 9 bases that match TRBD1. The trim removed 11 bases at V and 2 bases at J, leaving 9 bases unmatched. Germline CDR1 is MDHEN and CDR2 is SYDVKM. The CDR3 extends over 14 amino acids. The CDR3 DNA follows: TGTGCCGTTCTAACAACAGGGGGCAACACTGAAGCTTTCTTT. Its protein product is CAVLTTGGNTEAFF.

The V call is TRBV7-9, the J call TRBJ2-3, with D tentatively TRBD1 (5 bases). The CDR3 has 14 amino acids. Trimming pared 4 bases from V and 2 bases from J, leaving 10 bases between. CDR1 SEHNR and CDR2 FQNEAQ come from the germline V gene (reference sequence). CDR3 DNA: TGTGCCAGCAGCTATTCAGGGTTCACAGATACGCAGTATTTT. As protein: CASSYSGFTDTQYF.

The gene calls are TRBV30 and TRBJ2-7; D uncertain. CDR1 is GTSNPN, CDR2 SVGIG, per germline (reference sequence). V lost 0 bases, J lost 2 bases, and 14 bases lay in between. CDR3 length: 15 residues. CDR3 sequence (DNA): TGTGCCTGGAGTGTACTCCTAGTCGGAACCTACGAGCAGTACTTC. Its protein is CAWSVLLVGTYEQYF.

This chain joins TRBV7-2 and TRBJ2-3, with TRBD2 matching over 13 bases. CDR3 length: 16 residues. Germline V lookup: CDR1 SGHTA, CDR2 FQGNSA. After removal of 6 bases from V and 2 bases from J, the junction contained 5 bases not matched to a gene. This CDR3 is CASRPGLAGLTDTQYF. Here the CDR3 DNA reads TGTGCCAGCAGGCCGGGACTAGCGGGGCTCACAGATACGCAGTATTTT.

The chain links TRBV11-3 to TRBJ2-1, with D perhaps TRBD2 (5 bases). Per the germline V gene, CDR1 is SGHNT and CDR2 is YENEEA. This CDR3 has 13 amino acids. Trimming cost V 3 bases and J 9 bases, with 12 bases left between them. CDR3 DNA sequence: TGTGCCAGCAGCTTTTCGGGATTCGGTGAGCAGTTCTTC. It encodes CASSFSGFGEQFF.

Comment on this clone: An end of the junction differs from the germline gene, which may be a read error. The rearrangement joins TRBV7-6 to TRBJ1-2, with D maybe TRBD1 (6 bases). The CDR3 extends over 13 amino acids. The germline V gene has CDR1 SGHVS and CDR2 FNYEAQ. As DNA, the CDR3 is TGTGCCAGCAGCTTGGGGCAGGGGAATCAACTAAAATTC. Protein product: CASSLGQGNQLKF. The full variable domain, rest sourced from reference TRBV7-6 and TRBJ1-2, is GAGVSQSPRYKVTKRGQDVALRCDPISGHVSLYWYRQALGQGPEFLTYFNYEAQQDKSGLPNDRFSAERPEGSISTLTIQRTEQRDSAMYRCASSLGQGNQLKFGSGTRLTVV.

This rearrangement joins TRBV4-1 to TRBJ1-5, with no clear D. The CDR3 covers 13 residues. Trimming cost V 0 bases and J 11 bases, with 11 bases left between them. CDR1 is MGHRA, CDR2 YSYEKL, per germline. DNA for the CDR3: TGCGCCAGCAGCCAAGATAGTTTCGGGACCCAGCATTTT. Translating it yields CASSQDSFGTQHF.

The chain recombines TRBV30 with TRBJ1-5; D ambiguous. Per germline, CDR1 GTSNPN and CDR2 SVGIG (reference sequence). V was clipped by 3 bases and J by 7 bases, with 10 bases between them. The length of the CDR3 is 12 residues. CDR3: CAWRREGQPQHF. The DNA of the CDR3 is TGTGCCTGGAGGCGGGAGGGCCAGCCCCAGCATTTT.

The rearrangement links TRBV27 to TRBJ2-1, with 8 bases fitting TRBD2. CDR3 length equals 15 residues. V shed 8 bases, J shed 6 bases, and the junction held 12 bases outside the gene matches. The germline V gene encodes CDR1 MNHEY and CDR2 SMNVEV (reference sequence). The CDR3 loop reads CASALEAGVFNEQFF. The CDR3, as DNA: TGTGCCAGCGCCCTCGAAGCGGGAGTTTTCAATGAGCAGTTCTTC.

V gene TRBV5-1 combines with J gene TRBJ2-5, with D perhaps matching TRBD2 (6 bases). The CDR3 is 15 residues long. Germline-derived CDR1 and CDR2 are SGHRS and YFSETQ. V lost 3 bases and J lost 3, with 15 bases in between. The DNA for the CDR3 is TGCGCCAGCAGCTCGGGGGATAGCGGCAAAGAGACCCAGTACTTC. It specifies CASSSGDSGKETQYF.

This sequence joins TRBV2 and TRBJ2-7; 11 nucleotides match TRBD1. Germline CDR1 and CDR2: SNHLY and FYNNEI. J lost 4 bases, V lost 3 bases, and 8 bases had no gene match. The CDR3 length is 16 residues. The CDR3 DNA is TGTGCCAGCAGTGACCGAGGACAGGGGGCTAGGTACGAGCAGTACTTC. Translating it yields CASSDRGQGARYEQYF.

The V call is TRBV6-4, the J call TRBJ2-2, with 9 bases lining up with TRBD1. The junction had 10 bases not matched to a gene; V was cut back by 3 bases and J by 14 bases. The CDR3 runs to 14 residues. Germline CDR1 MRHNA, CDR2 SNTAGT. CDR3 nucleotides: TGTGCCAGCAGTGAATATCCGGGACAGGGTGAACTGTTTTTT. Translation: CASSEYPGQGELFF.

The CDR3 spells CASSLTPSQGAQNTGELFF. CDR3 bases: TGCGCCAGCAGCTTAACCCCCTCACAGGGGGCGCAGAACACCGGGGAGCTGTTTTTT. V usage is TRBV5-1 and J usage is TRBJ2-2, with 9 bases aligning to TRBD1. After removal of 2 bases from V and 1 base from J, the junction contained 12 bases not matched to a gene. Per germline, CDR1 SGHRS and CDR2 YFSETQ. The CDR3 totals 19 residues.

The chain combines TRBV11-2 with TRBJ2-7, with D maybe TRBD1 (6 bases). CDR1 is SGHAT and CDR2 is FQNNGV in the germline V gene. Trimming removed 4 bases from V and 0 bases from J, with 19 bases in between. The CDR3 sequence is 17 residues long. The CDR3 DNA reads TGTGCCAGCAGCTACCGGGACACTTCGTCTAGCTCCTACGAGCAGTACTTC. Translating it yields CASSYRDTSSSSYEQYF.

J is TRBJ2-7 and V is TRBV4-1; D is uncertain. V lost 1 base to trimming and J lost 3 bases, with 10 bases between them. CDR1 is MGHRA and CDR2 is YSYEKL in the germline V gene. The length of the CDR3 is 14 residues. The CDR3 DNA reads TGCGCCAGCAGCCAAGGGAGCGATCTCTACGAGCAGTACTTC. This encodes CASSQGSDLYEQYF.

V usage is TRBV6-6 and J usage is TRBJ1-5, with D perhaps TRBD1 (6 bases). CDR1 and CDR2 from the germline V gene are MNHNY and SVGAGI (reference sequence). This CDR3 comprises 15 residues. V lost 6 bases to trimming and J lost 0 bases, with 12 bases between them. The CDR3 nucleotides read TGTGCCAGCAGCCAACAGGGTTATAGCAATCAGCCCCAGCATTTT. It translates to CASSQQGYSNQPQHF.

The CDR3 spells CASSLRLAENTGELFF. Written as DNA, the CDR3 is TGTGCCAGCAGCTTAAGACTAGCGGAGAACACCGGGGAGCTGTTTTTT. The gene calls are TRBV7-6 and TRBJ2-2; 9 bases are shared with TRBD2. Trimming at V came to 2 bases and at J to 1 base, leaving 2 bases not matched to a gene. The CDR3 sequence is 16 residues long. Germline V gene sequence: CDR1 SGHVS, CDR2 FNYEAQ.

The chain is built from TRBV6-5 and TRBJ2-2; D unclear. Germline V CDR1 and CDR2: MNHEY, SVGAGI. CDR3 length: 15 amino acids. The germline V and J ends were trimmed by 0 bases and 4 bases, with 9 bases remaining between them. The CDR3 loop reads CASSYSPVSTGELFF. CDR3 coding DNA: TGTGCCAGCAGTTACTCGCCCGTCAGCACCGGGGAGCTGTTTTTT.